This TCR beta chain was profiled in a study of T cells in Graves' hyperthyroidism and ophthalmopathy. Clinical symptoms, serum thyroxine, TRAb, thyroid ultrasound and orbital computed tomography established diagnosis. In the case of this clonotype: Its matching antigen is unknown.

Amplification yielded TCR beta CDR3 regions, with RNA transcripts as the source. TCR CDR3 underwent first-round RT-PCR with the HTBI primer set. One entry per CDR3 protein, called by TCRdb with MiXCR from the multiplex PCR reads. The sample has roughly 400,000 distinct CDR3 sequences, roughly 13% seen once. Study-level results: The model predicted ophthalmopathy a median 6.5 months before onset.

The TCR was taken from a man between 45 and 60 years old with Graves' ophthalmopathy. The sample taken for sequencing was blood.

DNA of the CDR3: TGCAGTGCTAGAGATAGCGGGGCCACCGGGGAGCTGTTTTTT. This translates into CSARDSGATGELFF. The gene calls are TRBV20-1 and TRBJ2-2; TRBD2 matches 8 bases. Germline loops: CDR1 DFQATT, CDR2 SNEGSKA (reference sequence). V lost 0 bases, J lost 4 bases, and 1 base stayed unmatched. This CDR3 contains 14 residues.